The T cell receptor (beta chain) described here comes from a study of beta chain features in type 1 diabetes. Study context: Patients looked much like healthy donors when it came to age, gender and cell yields. Study outcomes and limitations: VDJ junctions from patients with type 1 diabetes contained fewer insertions and more deletions.

This clone came up a few times. Its antigen is as yet unknown. CD45RO/CCR7/CD25/CD127/CD95/CD27 staining was used to isolate CD4+ naive, central memory, regulatory and stem cell-like memory cells by sorting. V was clipped by 2 bases and J by 3 bases; unmatched bases: 3. Looked up from germline, CDR1 is KGHSH and CDR2 is LQKENI. CDR3 length: 14 amino acids. As every portion of the isolated RNA was reverse transcribed, the sequencing read expressed TCRB transcripts. Profiling relied on immunoSEQ multiplex PCR, and the TCRdb table lists in-frame clones only, not all of them. Of more than 150,000 clones listed, about an eighth are singletons.

The sequence was collected from a woman younger than 35 in good health. The source material was central memory CD4+ T cells from blood. This chain uses TRBV18 with TRBJ1-2, with 7 bases lining up with TRBD1. In DNA, the CDR3 is TGTGCCAGCTCACCAAGGGGGCCGGACTATGGCTACACCTTC. It is translated as CASSPRGPDYGYTF.